This T cell receptor (beta chain) was retrieved from a study of blood T cells in healthy people across ages. General study findings and limits: The study lacked donor CMV status, which possibly confounded expanded clonotype changes.

V was clipped by 0 bases and J by 8 bases, with 16 bases between them. The CDR3 length is 15 residues. Looked up from germline, CDR1 is DFQATT and CDR2 is SNEGSKA (reference sequence). The second PCR ran roughly 7 to 12 cycles with a sample-barcoded 5' primer and J-beta primers. TCRdb recomputed calls from the 5' RACE reads with MiXCR, one row per CDR3 protein. This sample yields over 950,000 distinct CDR3 sequences, of which roughly two fifths are seen a single time; roughly 14% belongs to the top ten. Concerning this clonotype itself: The antigen is not known.

The sequenced material came from blood. The receptor comes from a man between 18 and 29 years old in good health. This chain uses TRBV20-1 with TRBJ1-4; no clear D gene. The CDR3 bases are TGCAGTGCTAGAGATTTTGGCCAGGTTGGGGAAAAACTGTTTTTT. Translating it yields CSARDFGQVGEKLFF.